The 9 T cell receptor beta chains below come from one sample, sequenced in a study of T cell repertoires in cytomegalovirus infection. TCRdb reprocessed the reads with MiXCR, giving one entry per CDR3 protein. The table lists fewer than 900,000 distinct CDR3 sequences, almost 30% of them singletons. These receptors' targets are unknown. The source was cultured CD8+ T cells from PBMCs, collected from culture after CMV antigen stimulation. The receptors derive from a human donor in good health (CMV status not recorded). Some clones in this sample may be carry-over from other donors' samples.

The rearrangement uses TRBV15 and TRBJ2-3; 8 bases line up with TRBD2. Looked up from germline, CDR1 is LNHNV and CDR2 is YYDKDF (reference sequence). V lost 7 bases and J lost 2; bases outside the gene matches: 11. The CDR3 runs 16 residues. CDR3 bases: TGTGCCACCACTCGGGGGGGGGCAGGGGTCACAGATACGCAGTATTTT. Residues: CATTRGGAGVTDTQYF.

This clonotype was counted only a few times. This chain uses TRBV4-3 with TRBJ1-5; D ambiguous. This CDR3 is 16 amino acids long. V lost 0 bases to trimming and J lost 5 bases, with 14 bases between them. Germline values: CDR1 LGHNA, CDR2 YSLEER. The CDR3 loop is CASSQDHEVMDQPQHF. The CDR3 DNA reads as TGCGCCAGCAGCCAAGATCACGAGGTAATGGATCAGCCCCAGCATTTT.

This clonotype was picked up many times. The rearrangement joins TRBV20-1 to TRBJ1-1; 11 positions agree with TRBD1. The ends lost 6 bases at V and 0 bases at J; junction bases unmatched: 9. Germline V lookup: CDR1 DFQATT, CDR2 SNEGSKA (reference sequence). The CDR3 totals 16 residues. The CDR3 protein is CSASGQGAVLNTEAFF. As DNA, the CDR3 is TGCAGTGCGTCTGGACAGGGGGCGGTTTTGAACACTGAAGCTTTCTTT.

This clonotype was seen more than once but under ten times. A read error may be the cause here, since a much bigger clone is one base away. The chain joins TRBV7-6 to TRBJ2-1; D gene uncertain. V lost 3 bases to trimming and J lost 8 bases, with 8 bases between them. The CDR3 totals 12 residues. Germline V gives CDR1 SGHVS, CDR2 FNYEAQ. The CDR3 loop is CASSFDRDEQFF. The CDR3 region has the DNA TGTGCCAGCAGCTTTGACCGGGATGAGCAGTTCTTC. The whole variable domain, filled in from reference TRBV7-6 and TRBJ2-1, reads GAGVSQSPRYKVTKRGQDVALRCDPISGHVSLYWYRQALGQGPEFLTYFNYEAQQDKSGLPNDRFSAERPEGSISTLTIQRTEQRDSAMYRCASSFDRDEQFFGPGTRLTVL.

This clonotype was counted only a few times. This chain uses TRBV5-8 with TRBJ1-4, with 7 positions matching TRBD1. Germline V CDR1 and CDR2: SGHTS, YDEGEE. Trimming removed 2 bases from V and 4 bases from J; junction bases left unmatched: 5. This CDR3 comprises 15 residues. The CDR3 sequence is CASSFRTGYNEKLFF. The CDR3 DNA follows: TGTGCCAGCAGCTTTCGGACAGGATATAATGAAAAACTGTTTTTT.

This clonotype was found many times. The V gene is TRBV12-3 or TRBV12-4, the J gene TRBJ2-1; 7 bases are a match to TRBD2. The CDR3 length is 13 residues. V gave up 7 bases and J gave up 6 bases; unmatched junction bases: 6. For the CDR3, the DNA is TGTGCCAGCAACCAAGCGGGGCCCAATGAGCAGTTCTTC. It translates to CASNQAGPNEQFF.

This chain connects TRBV28 to TRBJ1-1; unclear D gene. Trimming removed 7 bases at V and 1 base at J, with 7 bases between. Per the germline V gene, CDR1 is MDHEN and CDR2 is SYDVKM. This CDR3 region has 12 residues. CDR3 sequence (DNA): TGTGCCAGCACCCTTTCGAACACTGAAGCTTTCTTT. Translation: CASTLSNTEAFF.

CDR3 protein: CSAYTGPGYTF. The CDR3 DNA reads as TGCAGTGCCTATACGGGACCGGGCTACACCTTC. The gene calls are TRBV20-1 and TRBJ1-2, with D possibly TRBD1 on 5 matching bases. Trimming took off 6 bases at V and 8 bases at J, with 13 bases between the two ends. Germline lookup yields CDR1 DFQATT and CDR2 SNEGSKA (reference sequence). The CDR3 spans 11 residues.

J is TRBJ1-1 and V is TRBV6-4; TRBD1 matches at 8 bases. Unmatched junction bases numbered 4, after V lost 0 bases and J lost 4 bases. CDR1 is MRHNA and CDR2 is SNTAGT in the germline V gene. This CDR3 is 15 amino acids long. CDR3 sequence (DNA): TGTGCCAGCAGTGACTCAGCAGGGGGCCTCACTGAAGCTTTCTTT. Translating gives CASSDSAGGLTEAFF.